The 9 T cell receptor beta chains presented below share a single source sample, sequenced in a study of T cells in Graves' hyperthyroidism and ophthalmopathy. The investigators amplified TCR beta CDR3 regions from RNA transcripts. The TCR CDR3 first-round RT-PCR relied on the HTBI primer set. One entry per CDR3 protein, called by TCRdb with MiXCR from the multiplex PCR reads. The sample lists some 650,000 distinct CDR3 sequences, more than 15% occurring once. The material sequenced was blood. The receptors stem from a woman between 40 and 55 years old with Graves' ophthalmopathy.

The chain recombines TRBV19 with TRBJ2-7, with a weak D call TRBD2 (5 bases). CDR3 size: 15 residues. Per the germline V gene, CDR1 is LNHDA and CDR2 is SQIVND (reference sequence). Trimming took off 1 base at V and 2 bases at J, with 12 bases between the two ends. In nucleotides, the CDR3 is TGTGCCAGTAGTATAGCCCCGGGAATTCCCTACGAGCAGTACTTC. Translated, it gives CASSIAPGIPYEQYF.

The chain is built from TRBV20-1 and TRBJ1-2, with TRBD1 matching 8 bases. The CDR3 is made up of 13 amino acids. The germline V gene has CDR1 DFQATT and CDR2 SNEGSKA (reference sequence). The V gene end was trimmed by 4 bases and the J gene end by 6 bases; junction bases not matched to a gene: 7. The CDR3 sequence: CSATGRGPNGYTF. The CDR3 DNA reads as TGCAGTGCTACTGGCAGGGGGCCGAATGGCTACACCTTC.

This rearrangement joins TRBV15 to TRBJ2-2; 7 nucleotides line up with TRBD1. Germline V gene sequence: CDR1 LNHNV, CDR2 YYDKDF (reference sequence). Trimming removed 1 base from V and 7 bases from J; junction bases left unmatched: 6. CDR3 length: 15 amino acids. In DNA form, the CDR3 reads TGTGCCACCAGCAGAGGGACAGGAGGTGTCGGGGAGCTGTTTTTT. Protein product: CATSRGTGGVGELFF.

This chain uses TRBV5-5 with TRBJ2-3; TRBD2 matches 9 bases. Trimming at V came to 4 bases and at J to 5 bases, leaving 17 bases not matched to a gene. Germline V gene sequence: CDR1 SGHKS, CDR2 YYEKEE (reference sequence). The CDR3 length is 18 residues. The CDR3 protein is CASSLRVPIIAGVDTQYF. CDR3 coding DNA: TGTGCCAGCAGCCTACGGGTCCCAATAATAGCGGGGGTAGATACGCAGTATTTT.

This clonotype was detected ten times or more. V and J are TRBV7-2 and TRBJ1-2; D ambiguous. This CDR3 has 14 amino acids. Germline assignment: CDR1 SGHTA and CDR2 FQGNSA. Trimming stripped 0 bases from V and 5 bases from J, with 10 bases between. The CDR3 DNA is TGTGCCAGCAGCTTAGCGTGGCCAGTATATGGCTACACCTTC. Protein: CASSLAWPVYGYTF.

This clonotype was observed many times. CDR3 residues: CASSEGGATDTQYF. DNA for the CDR3: TGTGCCAGCAGCGAGGGGGGCGCCACAGATACGCAGTATTTT. J is TRBJ2-3 and V is TRBV28; perhaps D is TRBD1 or TRBD2 (6 bases each). V was pared by 6 bases and J by 2 bases, with 12 bases between. Germline CDR1 is MDHEN and CDR2 is SYDVKM. The CDR3 has 14 amino acids.

This clonotype was seen only a few times. The genes are TRBV5-1 and TRBJ2-4; 7 nucleotides agree with TRBD1. The CDR3 length is 15 residues. V was clipped by 5 bases and J by 0 bases; unmatched bases: 5. CDR1 and CDR2 from the germline V gene are SGHRS and YFSETQ. The CDR3 is CASSRDSLAKNIQYF. The CDR3 DNA reads as TGCGCCAGCAGTCGGGACAGTCTAGCCAAAAACATTCAGTACTTC.

The chain recombines TRBV4-2 with TRBJ1-4; D call uncertain. Germline V gene sequence: CDR1 LGHNA, CDR2 YNFKEQ. The CDR3 covers 16 residues. The V end was cut by 0 bases, the J end by 5 bases, with 13 bases between. CDR3 bases: TGTGCCAGCAGCCAAGATAGTAACAGCCGAAATGAAAAACTGTTTTTT. Translation: CASSQDSNSRNEKLFF.

This clonotype was seen ten or more times. V and J are TRBV28 and TRBJ2-7; 10 nucleotides agree with TRBD2. Germline V lookup: CDR1 MDHEN, CDR2 SYDVKM. Trimming at V came to 6 bases and at J to 2 bases, leaving 10 bases not matched to a gene. CDR3 size: 16 residues. In DNA, the CDR3 is TGTGCCAGCAGGACCAGCGGGAGGGCTCCTGCCTACGAGCAGTACTTC. Its protein is CASRTSGRAPAYEQYF.